A selection of T cell receptor beta chains follows, all from one sample in a study of T cell clones after liver transplantation. The repertoire was sequenced with immunoSEQ multiplex PCR; TCRdb's copy has only in-frame clones and lacks some. The table records around 100,000 clones, approximately 79% of them present only once. This specimen was CD4+ T cells from blood, taken approximately 43 months after liver transplant. The receptors come from a human patient who received a liver transplant. The T cells may partly be graft donor cells. Both conserved end residues are part of each CDR3. The D gene is left open where the match is weak. Size tells how often a clone was seen (once, few, many) or the class of an expanded clone, and some rows leave it out.

>13|TRBJ2-5|TRBV5-8|.|.
TGTGCCAGCAGCTTGGGGCAGGAAGAGACCCAGTACTTC
CASSLGQEETQYF
>14|TRBJ1-2|TRBV5-5|.|.
TGTGCCAGCAGCCTGTGGCTAGGGCAGGATGGCTACACCTTC
CASSLWLGQDGYTF
>14|TRBJ2-5|TRBV28|.|TRBD2
TGTGCCAGCATCCCGGGACTAGCGGGAGAGACCCAGTACTTC
CASIPGLAGETQYF
>13|TRBJ1-5|TRBV2|few|.
TGTGCCAGCAGTGAAAGCAGGGATCAGCCCCAGCATTTT
CASSESRDQPQHF
>13|TRBJ2-3|TRBV10-1|few|.
TGCGCCAGCAGCCACGACAGGACAGATACGCAGTATTTT
CASSHDRTDTQYF
>16|TRBJ2-2|TRBV6-6|.|TRBD1
TGTGCCAGCAGTTACCAACAGGGGACGGGCACCGGGGAGCTGTTTTTT
CASSYQQGTGTGELFF
>15|TRBJ1-2|TRBV10-3|.|TRBD1
TGTGCCATCGCCAAGACAGGGAAGGGGGGATATGGCTACACCTTC
CAIAKTGKGGYGYTF
>15|TRBJ1-2|TRBV5-5|.|.
TGTGCCAGCAGCTTGACGGGGGCTCGAGGTGATGGCTACACCTTC
CASSLTGARGDGYTF
>14|TRBJ1-1|TRBV5-1|once|.
TGCGCCAGCACCGGGGGTGAGATGTCCACTGAAGCTTTCTTT
CASTGGEMSTEAFF
>14|TRBJ1-2|TRBV5-1|.|TRBD1
TGCGCCAGCAGCCCGAGACGACAGGGGTATGGCTACACCTTC
CASSPRRQGYGYTF
>14|TRBJ2-1|TRBV5-1|.|TRBD1
TGCGCCAGCAGCTTATGGACAGGCGTCAATGAGCAGTTCTTC
CASSLWTGVNEQFF
>12|TRBJ1-3|TRBV7-9|few|.
TGTGCCAGCAGCTTATTTGGAAACACCATATATTTT
CASSLFGNTIYF
>15|TRBJ1-5|TRBV25-1|.|.
TGTGCCAGCAGTCCAGGGCTCCGTGACAATCAGCCCCAGCATTTT
CASSPGLRDNQPQHF
>15|TRBJ2-5|TRBV7-2|few|.
TGTGCCAGCAGCCCCCCTCGAGGGGGGGCAGAGACCCAGTACTTC
CASSPPRGGAETQYF
>18|TRBJ2-7|TRBV6-1|.|TRBD1
TGTGCCAGCAGTGCATCGACCGGGACAGGGGGTCAGGGCTACGAGCAGTACTTC
CASSASTGTGGQGYEQYF
>17|TRBJ2-1|TRBV27|.|TRBD1
TGTGCCAGCAGTCAAAAACTGACAGGGGTATTTCACAATGAGCAGTTCTTC
CASSQKLTGVFHNEQFF
>17|TRBJ2-3|TRBV4-3|once|TRBD1
TGCGCCAGCAGCCAAGATCCGCCGACAGGGGCAGCAGATACGCAGTATTTT
CASSQDPPTGAADTQYF
>17|TRBJ2-4|TRBV7-2|.|.
TGTGCCAGCAGCTTAGGAGGGGGGGGCACAACGAAAAACATTCAGTACTTC
CASSLGGGGTTKNIQYF
>14|TRBJ2-3|TRBV2|.|TRBD2
TGTGCCAGCAGGCAGGGAGGGCCCCCAGATACGCAGTATTTT
CASRQGGPPDTQYF
>11|TRBJ1-1|TRBV20-1|.|.
TGCAGTGCTAAGGGTGGGGCTGAAGCTTTCTTT
CSAKGGAEAFF
>12|TRBJ2-1|TRBV29-1|once|TRBD2
TGCAGCGGGAGCGGGGAGATGGATGAGCAGTTCTTC
CSGSGEMDEQFF
>14|TRBJ2-7|TRBV5-6|once|.
TGTGCCAGCAGTTTGCCGGGGGAGTCCTACGAGCAGTACTTC
CASSLPGESYEQYF
>14|TRBJ1-6|TRBV5-8|.|.
TGTGCCAGCAGCTTGGTACGGGGTAATTCACCCCTCCACTTT
CASSLVRGNSPLHF
>14|TRBJ1-2|TRBV2|.|.
TGTGCCAGCAGCCCCCCGGTGGGGGCCTGGGGCTACACCTTC
CASSPPVGAWGYTF
>14|TRBJ1-2|TRBV7-2|.|TRBD1
TGTGCCAGCAGCTTAGACAGGGGGCGACGTGGCTACACCTTC
CASSLDRGRRGYTF
>15|TRBJ2-5|TRBV29-1|.|TRBD2
TGCAGCGTTGCGCTAGCGGGAGTTATTAGGGAGACCCAGTACTTC
CSVALAGVIRETQYF
>16|TRBJ2-4|TRBV7-2|few|TRBD1
TGTGCCAGCAGCTTAGGGGGGACAGGGATTAAAAACATTCAGTACTTC
CASSLGGTGIKNIQYF
>12|TRBJ1-3|TRBV14|.|.
TGTGCCAGCAGCCCGACTATTTACACCATATATTTT
CASSPTIYTIYF
>16|TRBJ2-1|TRBV7-2|.|.
TGTGCCAGCAGCTCGCCCCAGGGGAGCTCCTACAATGAGCAGTTCTTC
CASSSPQGSSYNEQFF
>15|TRBJ1-1|TRBV5-1|.|.
TGCGCCAGCAGCTTGGGAAGTAGGTGGGACACTGAAGCTTTCTTT
CASSLGSRWDTEAFF
>14|TRBJ1-6|TRBV6-5|.|.
TGTGCCAGCAGTTACAGGGGTCCAAATTCACCCCTCCACTTT
CASSYRGPNSPLHF
>16|TRBJ1-5|TRBV6-1|.|.
TGTGCCAGCAGTGGAGAGGGCTTGCAGGGAGGGCAGCCCCAGCATTTT
CASSGEGLQGGQPQHF
>15|TRBJ2-5|TRBV7-2|.|.
TGTGCCAGCAGCCCAGCCTGGTGGGGGATGGAGACCCAGTACTTC
CASSPAWWGMETQYF
>13|TRBJ2-7|TRBV9|.|.
TGTGCCAGCAATAGGGACATTTCCTACGAGCAGTACTTC
CASNRDISYEQYF
>13|TRBJ1-1|TRBV18|.|.
TGTGCCAGCTCACCACGCGGGGGAACTGAAGCTTTCTTT
CASSPRGGTEAFF
>16|TRBJ1-1|TRBV14|once|.
TGTGCCAGCAGCCGCACACAGGCCCCATGGGTCACTGAAGCTTTCTTT
CASSRTQAPWVTEAFF
>15|TRBJ2-2|TRBV11-3|once|TRBD2
TGTGCCAGCAGCTTTAGCGGGACCGGCACCGGGGAGCTGTTTTTT
CASSFSGTGTGELFF
>16|TRBJ1-5|TRBV19|.|.
TGTGCCAGTAAAGGGAGAGGGCCCTATAGCAATCAGCCCCAGCATTTT
CASKGRGPYSNQPQHF
>14|TRBJ1-2|TRBV6-5|.|.
TGTGCCAGCAGTTATGAACAGGGATTAGGTGGCTACACCTTC
CASSYEQGLGGYTF
>13|TRBJ2-7|TRBV2|.|TRBD2
TGTGCCAGCCGAGCGGGAGGAGCCTACGAGCAGTACTTC
CASRAGGAYEQYF
>14|TRBJ1-1|TRBV18|.|TRBD1
TGTGCCAGCTCACCAAGACAGGGTGAGGCTGAAGCTTTCTTT
CASSPRQGEAEAFF
>12|TRBJ1-2|TRBV14|.|.
TGTGCCAGCAGCGTAGTCAATTATGGCTACACCTTC
CASSVVNYGYTF
>14|TRBJ1-5|TRBV6-1|.|TRBD1
TGTGCCAGCAGTGCCCAGGGGGTCCATCAGCCCCAGCATTTT
CASSAQGVHQPQHF
>15|TRBJ2-1|TRBV11-2|few|.
TGTGCCAGCGGCAGGGGGACTAGGCCGGAGGAGGGATCGTTCTTC
CASGRGTRPEEGSFF
>13|TRBJ1-5|TRBV6-6|.|TRBD1
TGTGCCAGCAGAGACAGGGGCAATCAGCCCCAGCATTTT
CASRDRGNQPQHF
>16|TRBJ2-2|TRBV18|.|.
TGTGCCAGCTCACCGGACAACTCTCTGAACACCGGGGAGCTGTTTTTT
CASSPDNSLNTGELFF
>17|TRBJ2-4|TRBV6-1|few|TRBD2
TGTGCCAGCAGTGAAGGGTGGCGGGAGGGCCCCAAAAACATTCAGTACTTC
CASSEGWREGPKNIQYF
>15|TRBJ1-6|TRBV27|.|.
TGTGCCAGCAGTTTATCGGACGGGTATAATTCACCCCTCCACTTT
CASSLSDGYNSPLHF
>13|TRBJ1-5|TRBV29-1|.|.
TGCAGCTCCTCTGGGGGGGAAAATCAGCCCCAGCATTTT
CSSSGGENQPQHF
>18|TRBJ2-2|TRBV5-4|.|TRBD2
TGTGCCAGCAGCTTGGTCGGTAGCGGGGGGTCGGGCACCGGGGAGCTGTTTTTT
CASSLVGSGGSGTGELFF
>11|TRBJ2-1|TRBV7-9|.|.
TGTGCCAGCAGCTTAGATCATGAGCAGTTCTTC
CASSLDHEQFF
>13|TRBJ2-2|TRBV29-1|few|.
TGCAGCGTCCCGGGACCTATCACCGGGGAGCTGTTTTTT
CSVPGPITGELFF
>15|TRBJ1-2|TRBV28|.|TRBD1
TGTGCCAGCAGTTCAATCGGGACAGCCCTCTATGGCTACACCTTC
CASSSIGTALYGYTF
>13|TRBJ2-5|TRBV7-2|.|TRBD2
TGTGCCAGCAGCTTAGATAGCGGGAGTACCCAGTACTTC
CASSLDSGSTQYF